Listed here are 8 T cell receptor beta chains from one sample, sequenced in a study of radiotherapy plus CTLA-4 blockade in lung cancer. Only in-frame clones appear in the TCRdb table, and some are missing; sequencing was by immunoSEQ multiplex PCR. The data show 83,000 or so clones, less than 90% seen once. The starting material was peripheral blood, obtained from a patient treated with radiotherapy plus ipilimumab. The receptors derive from a human donor with non-small cell lung cancer who had stable disease on radiotherapy plus ipilimumab.

The CDR3 bases are TGTGCCAGCAAGGGACAGGGGAATGAAAAACTGTTTTTT. This encodes CASKGQGNEKLFF. The chain carries TRBV28 and TRBJ1-4; 10 positions agree with TRBD1. Germline V gene data show CDR1 as MDHEN and CDR2 as SYDVKM. The CDR3 length is 13 residues. V lost 7 bases, J lost 5 bases, and 1 base stayed unmatched.

This chain links TRBV14 with TRBJ2-7; 7 bases agree with TRBD2. CDR1 and CDR2 (germline): SGHDN, FVKESK. The CDR3 spans 14 residues. V shed 8 bases, J shed 0 bases, and the junction held 7 bases outside the gene matches. Here the CDR3 reads CASGFGGSSYEQYF. In DNA, the CDR3 is TGTGCCAGCGGATTCGGCGGGAGCTCCTACGAGCAGTACTTC.

This chain joins TRBV5-6 and TRBJ1-2; D remains ambiguous. Deletions cut 1 base from V and 8 bases from J, with 15 bases between. CDR1 is SGHDT, CDR2 YYEEEE, per germline. The CDR3 has 14 residues. The CDR3 protein is CASSLWPAARGYTF. For the CDR3, the DNA is TGTGCCAGCAGCTTGTGGCCAGCCGCTAGGGGCTACACCTTC.

The CDR3 is CASSFQGLASYNEQFF. CDR3 bases: TGTGCCAGCAGTTTCCAGGGACTAGCTTCCTACAATGAGCAGTTCTTC. The rearrangement links TRBV27 to TRBJ2-1; 9 nucleotides match TRBD2. CDR3 length equals 16 residues. After removal of 3 bases from V and 1 base from J, the junction contained 4 bases not matched to a gene. The germline gives CDR1 MNHEY, CDR2 SMNVEV (reference sequence).

CDR3 residues: CASSGVLGNAGELFF. In DNA, the CDR3 is TGTGCCAGCAGTGGCGTTCTAGGAAACGCCGGGGAGCTGTTTTTT. This chain uses TRBV2 with TRBJ2-2; D uncertain. CDR1 is SNHLY, CDR2 FYNNEI, per germline. The CDR3 totals 15 residues. V gave up 4 bases and J gave up 6 bases, with 15 bases separating them.

The chain employs TRBV30 and TRBJ1-6; no clear D gene. This CDR3 has 14 residues. The V and J ends lost 0 bases and 7 bases respectively, with 10 bases between them. Germline V CDR1 and CDR2: GTSNPN, SVGIG (reference sequence). Written as DNA, the CDR3 is TGTGCCTGGAGTGTAGACGGTAGAAATTCACCCCTCCACTTT. Translating it yields CAWSVDGRNSPLHF. Variable domain in full (rest from reference TRBV30 and TRBJ1-6): SQTIHQWPATLVQPVGSPLSLECTVEGTSNPNLYWYRQAAGRGLQLLFYSVGIGQISSEVPQNLSASRPQDRQFILSSKKLLLSDSGFYLCAWSVDGRNSPLHFGNGTRLTVT.

This sequence joins TRBV4-1 and TRBJ2-3; 7 nucleotides match TRBD2. The CDR3 runs 15 residues. Germline trimming cut 3 bases from V and 4 bases from J; bases unmatched to any gene: 7. Germline V gene sequence: CDR1 MGHRA, CDR2 YSYEKL. The CDR3 bases are TGCGCCAGCAGCCAGGCTCCAACTAGCGCAGATACGCAGTATTTT. It specifies CASSQAPTSADTQYF.

J is TRBJ2-7 and V is TRBV30, with D hard to call. The CDR3 extends over 13 amino acids. The V gene's germline CDR1 is GTSNPN and CDR2 SVGIG (reference sequence). Trimming shortened V by 2 bases and J by 10 bases, and 18 bases separated the two germline ends. The CDR3 sequence is CAWSTPAGGVQYF. For the CDR3, the DNA is TGTGCCTGGAGTACCCCGGCAGGTGGGGTACAGTACTTC.